What follows describes a single T cell receptor beta chain. Antigen: not known. V gave up 6 bases and J gave up 2 bases, with 8 bases separating them. This CDR3 spans 11 amino acids. Germline V gives CDR1 DFQATT, CDR2 SNEGSKA (reference sequence). The repertoire was sequenced with immunoSEQ multiplex PCR; TCRdb's copy has only in-frame clones and lacks some. The table includes 110,000 to 150,000 clones, 80% to 90% detected once. These data come from a study of T cell responses to AZD1222 COVID-19 vaccine. Study-level results: It should be noted that donors were predominantly white British and more often female, and clonal diversity was possibly underestimated. Nearly half of spike-specific TCRs reportedly target variant regions that are unmutated in the B.1.351 and B.1.1.7 variants. The span of vaccine-associated CD4 TCRs extended across spike, with dominance at 160-218 and 743-854.

Material: peripheral blood, obtained on day 0 of AZD1222 vaccination. The sequence came from an adult in good health. The chain combines TRBV20-1 with TRBJ2-7, with no clear D. The DNA for the CDR3 is TGCAGTGCACCCGACGCCTACGAGCAGTACTTC. It codes for CSAPDAYEQYF.